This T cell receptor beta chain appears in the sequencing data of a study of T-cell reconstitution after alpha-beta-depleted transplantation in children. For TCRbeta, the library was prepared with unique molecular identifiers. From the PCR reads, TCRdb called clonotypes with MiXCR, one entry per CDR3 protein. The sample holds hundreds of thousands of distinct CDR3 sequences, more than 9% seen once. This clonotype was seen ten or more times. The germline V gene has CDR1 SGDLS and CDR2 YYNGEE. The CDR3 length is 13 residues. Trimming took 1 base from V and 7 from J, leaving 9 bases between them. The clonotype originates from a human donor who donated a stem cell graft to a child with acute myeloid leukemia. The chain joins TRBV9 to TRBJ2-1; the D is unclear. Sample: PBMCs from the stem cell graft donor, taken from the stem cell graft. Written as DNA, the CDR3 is TGTGCCAGCAGCGTAACTATGGGTAATGAGCAGTTCTTC. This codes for CASSVTMGNEQFF.